Included here is one TCR beta chain sequence, with context. Clones were read by immunoSEQ multiplex PCR, and TCRdb kept only the in-frame ones, dropping some. The repertoire consists of about 2.3 million clones, with more than 85% occurring once and the leading ten covering 0.35% to 0.5%. These data come from a study of shared clonotypes between healthy human individuals. CDR3 length: 14 amino acids. Germline V lookup: CDR1 SGHRS, CDR2 YFSETQ. V dropped 5 bases and J dropped 6; count of bases not matched to a gene: 4. The source material was naive CD4+ T cells from PBMCs. The subset was: CD45RA+ positively selected. The chain is built from TRBV5-1 and TRBJ2-1, with TRBD2 matching over 11 bases. The sequence was collected from a man between 18 and 35 years old in good health. Some clones in this sample may be carry-over from other donors' samples. The CDR3 protein is CASSGTSGSNEQFF. DNA for the CDR3: TGCGCCAGCAGTGGGACTAGCGGCAGCAATGAGCAGTTCTTC.